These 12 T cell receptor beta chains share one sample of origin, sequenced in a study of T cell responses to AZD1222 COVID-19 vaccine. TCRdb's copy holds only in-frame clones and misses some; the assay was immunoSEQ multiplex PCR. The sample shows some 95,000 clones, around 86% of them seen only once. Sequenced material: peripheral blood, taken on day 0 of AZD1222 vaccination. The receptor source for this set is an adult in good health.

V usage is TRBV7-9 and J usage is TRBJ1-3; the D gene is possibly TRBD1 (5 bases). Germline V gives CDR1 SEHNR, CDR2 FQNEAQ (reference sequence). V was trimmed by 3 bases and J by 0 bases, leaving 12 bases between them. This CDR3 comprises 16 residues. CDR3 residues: CASSFQGQSSGNTIYF. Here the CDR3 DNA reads TGTGCCAGCAGCTTCCAGGGCCAGAGCTCTGGAAACACCATATATTTT. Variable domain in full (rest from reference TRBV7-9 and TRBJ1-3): DTGVSQNPRHKITKRGQNVTFRCDPISEHNRLYWYRQTLGQGPEFLTYFQNEAQLEKSRLLSDRFSAERPKGSFSTLEIQRTEQGDSAMYLCASSFQGQSSGNTIYFGEGSWLTVV.

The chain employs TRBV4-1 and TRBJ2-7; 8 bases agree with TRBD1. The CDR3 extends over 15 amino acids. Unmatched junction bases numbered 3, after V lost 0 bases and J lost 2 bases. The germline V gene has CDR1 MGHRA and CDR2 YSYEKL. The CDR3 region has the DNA TGCGCCAGCAGCCAAGACGGACAGGGAGCCTACGAGCAGTACTTC. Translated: CASSQDGQGAYEQYF.

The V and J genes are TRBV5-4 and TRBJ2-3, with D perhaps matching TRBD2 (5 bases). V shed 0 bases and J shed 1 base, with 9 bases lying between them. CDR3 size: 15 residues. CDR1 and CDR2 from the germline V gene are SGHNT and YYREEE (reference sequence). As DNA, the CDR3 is TGTGCCAGCAGCTTGGCGGGTAGCGGCACAGATACGCAGTATTTT. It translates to CASSLAGSGTDTQYF. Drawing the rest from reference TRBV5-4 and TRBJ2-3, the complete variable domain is ETGVTQSPTHLIKTRGQQVTLRCSSQSGHNTVSWYQQALGQGPQFIFQYYREEENGRGNFPPRFSGLQFPNYSSELNVNALELDDSALYLCASSLAGSGTDTQYFGPGTRLTVL.

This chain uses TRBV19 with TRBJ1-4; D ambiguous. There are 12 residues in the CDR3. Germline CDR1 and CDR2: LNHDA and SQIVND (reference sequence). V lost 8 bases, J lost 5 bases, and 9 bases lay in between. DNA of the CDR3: TGTGCCAGTCAAAAAAAGAATGAAAAACTGTTTTTT. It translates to CASQKKNEKLFF.

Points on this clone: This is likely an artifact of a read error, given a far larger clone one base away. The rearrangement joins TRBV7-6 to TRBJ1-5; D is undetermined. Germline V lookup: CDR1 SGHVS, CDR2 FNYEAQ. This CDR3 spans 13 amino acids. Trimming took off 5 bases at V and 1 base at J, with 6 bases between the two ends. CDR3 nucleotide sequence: TGTGCCAGCAGCGCGGACAGCAATCAGCCCCAGCATTTT. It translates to CASSADSNQPQHF.

CDR3 sequence: CASSLSAVQETQYF. DNA of the CDR3: TGTGCCAGCAGCTTATCGGCAGTCCAAGAGACCCAGTACTTC. This chain uses TRBV7-2 with TRBJ2-5; D call uncertain. The V and J ends lost 2 bases and 1 base respectively, with 8 bases between them. Looked up from germline, CDR1 is SGHTA and CDR2 is FQGNSA. The CDR3 consists of 14 residues. Full variable domain (remainder filled in from reference TRBV7-2 and TRBJ2-5): GAGVSQSPSNKVTEKGKDVELRCDPISGHTALYWYRQSLGQGLEFLIYFQGNSAPDKSGLPSDRFSAERTGGSVSTLTIQRTQQEDSAVYLCASSLSAVQETQYFGPGTRLLVL.

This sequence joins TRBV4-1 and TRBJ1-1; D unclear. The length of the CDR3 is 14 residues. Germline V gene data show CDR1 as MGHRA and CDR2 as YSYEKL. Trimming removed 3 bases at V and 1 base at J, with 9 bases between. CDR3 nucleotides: TGCGCCAGCAGCCAGCCGGTAAAGAACACTGAAGCTTTCTTT. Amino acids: CASSQPVKNTEAFF.

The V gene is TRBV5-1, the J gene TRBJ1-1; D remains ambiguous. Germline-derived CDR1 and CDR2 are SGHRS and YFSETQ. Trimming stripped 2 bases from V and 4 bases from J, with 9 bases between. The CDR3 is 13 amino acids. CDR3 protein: CASSFAGGTEAFF. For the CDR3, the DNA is TGCGCCAGCAGCTTTGCGGGAGGCACTGAAGCTTTCTTT.

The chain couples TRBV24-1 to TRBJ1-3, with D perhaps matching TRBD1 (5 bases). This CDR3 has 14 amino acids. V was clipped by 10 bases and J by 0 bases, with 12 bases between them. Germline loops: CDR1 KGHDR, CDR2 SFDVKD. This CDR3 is CATAAGGSGNTIYF. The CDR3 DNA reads TGTGCCACGGCCGCCGGGGGCTCTGGAAACACCATATATTTT.

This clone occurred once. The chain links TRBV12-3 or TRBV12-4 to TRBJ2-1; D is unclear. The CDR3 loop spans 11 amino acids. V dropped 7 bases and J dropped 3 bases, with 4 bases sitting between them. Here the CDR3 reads CASTNYNEQFF. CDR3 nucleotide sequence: TGTGCCAGCACCAACTACAATGAGCAGTTCTTC.

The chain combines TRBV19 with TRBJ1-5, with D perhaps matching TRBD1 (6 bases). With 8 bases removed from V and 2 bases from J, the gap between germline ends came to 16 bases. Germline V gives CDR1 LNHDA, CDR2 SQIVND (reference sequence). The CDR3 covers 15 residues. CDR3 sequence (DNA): TGTGCCAGTTGTAAGGGGGGCTCGGGCAATCAGCCCCAGCATTTT. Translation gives CASCKGGSGNQPQHF.

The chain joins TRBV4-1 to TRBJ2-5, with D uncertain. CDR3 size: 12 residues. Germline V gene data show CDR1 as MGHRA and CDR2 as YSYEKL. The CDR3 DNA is TGCGCAGCCGTCAAGATCCGGGAGACCCAGTACTTC. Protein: CAAVKIRETQYF.